A single sample is the source of the 27 T cell receptor beta chains below, sequenced in a study of spatial heterogeneity in lung cancer. Time point: blood at routine non-recurrence follow-up after resection. Sequencing of whole RNA from tumor, nontumor lung or frozen PBMC involved no sorting. Each CDR3 protein gets one entry after TCRdb re-called the 5' RACE reads with MiXCR. The sample yields some 120,000 distinct CDR3 sequences, 12% seen once. The material sequenced was PBMCs, taken at follow-up. These receptors came from a male donor with early-stage non-small cell lung cancer.

The chain carries TRBV7-3 and TRBJ2-1; no firm D call. CDR1 is SGHTA and CDR2 is FQGTGA in the germline V gene. V was pared by 0 bases and J by 3 bases, with 6 bases between. This CDR3 contains 14 residues. The CDR3 region has the DNA TGTGCCAGCAGCTTAACGATGAGCTACAATGAGCAGTTCTTC. Translating it yields CASSLTMSYNEQFF. The entire variable domain, with the rest obtained from reference TRBV7-3 and TRBJ2-1, is as follows: GAGVSQTPSNKVTEKGKYVELRCDPISGHTALYWYRQSLGQGPEFLIYFQGTGAADDSGLPNDRFFAVRPEGSVSTLKIQRTERGDSAVYLCASSLTMSYNEQFFGPGTRLTVL.

V and J are TRBV6-5 and TRBJ1-1; a weak D match, TRBD1 (5 bases). The V and J ends lost 6 bases and 4 bases respectively, with 15 bases between them. Germline assignment: CDR1 MNHEY and CDR2 SVGAGI. This CDR3 comprises 14 residues. The CDR3 DNA is TGTGCCAGCAGCACCGGGACCCACGTCACTGAAGCTTTCTTT. Translation: CASSTGTHVTEAFF.

This chain links TRBV7-2 with TRBJ2-3; D remains ambiguous. The CDR3 consists of 12 residues. V was shortened by 6 bases and J by 6 bases, with 10 bases between the two germline ends. Germline V gene sequence: CDR1 SGHTA, CDR2 FQGNSA. The CDR3 coding sequence is TGTGCCAGCAGTAGTCGGTCGGATACGCAGTATTTT. It encodes CASSSRSDTQYF.

V is TRBV7-2 and J is TRBJ1-3; D remains ambiguous. This CDR3 has 16 amino acids. With 5 bases removed from V and 2 bases from J, the gap between germline ends came to 16 bases. CDR1 SGHTA and CDR2 FQGNSA come from the germline V gene. CDR3 in amino acids: CASSAQQLSAGNTIYF. The CDR3 DNA reads TGTGCCAGCAGCGCCCAACAACTATCAGCTGGAAACACCATATATTTT.

To note about this clonotype: At one of its ends the junction is not consistent with the germline gene, which may arise from a read error. The chain is built from TRBV27 and TRBJ2-5, with 9 bases matching TRBD1. Per the germline V gene, CDR1 is MNHEY and CDR2 is SMNVEV (reference sequence). The CDR3 loop spans 16 amino acids. CDR3 DNA: TGTGCCAACAGTCCCCCAAGGGACAGGGACAAAGAGACCCAGTACTTC. Amino acid sequence: CANSPPRDRDKETQYF.

The chain has TRBV24-1 and TRBJ2-1; 9 nucleotides match TRBD1. The germline V gene has CDR1 KGHDR and CDR2 SFDVKD. The ends lost 3 bases at V and 7 bases at J; junction bases unmatched: 9. This CDR3 has 16 amino acids. CDR3 nucleotide sequence: TGTGCCACCAGTGATCGAGGACAGGGGCAAGGGAATGAGCAGTTCTTC. It is translated as CATSDRGQGQGNEQFF.

The chain joins TRBV28 to TRBJ2-1; TRBD2 matches 9 bases. The V gene's germline CDR1 is MDHEN and CDR2 SYDVKM. J was trimmed by 6 bases and V by 5 bases; bases with no gene match: 8. CDR3 size: 15 residues. In nucleotides, the CDR3 is TGTGCCAGCAGTACGTGGCGGGGGGGCCGCAATGAGCAGTTCTTC. Residues: CASSTWRGGRNEQFF.

In its sample, this clonotype ranks as medium-sized. The rearrangement uses TRBV27 and TRBJ2-1, with D possibly TRBD2 on 5 matching bases. The CDR3 contains 14 residues. The ends were cut back, 6 bases at V and 2 bases at J, with 11 bases in the middle. Germline V CDR1 and CDR2: MNHEY, SMNVEV (reference sequence). The CDR3 reads CASSRGTTYNEQFF. The CDR3 DNA reads as TGTGCCAGCAGCCGGGGAACTACCTACAATGAGCAGTTCTTC.

This clonotype has a count of ten or more. V usage is TRBV20-1 and J usage is TRBJ1-5; 11 positions match TRBD1. The CDR3 runs to 17 residues. CDR1 is DFQATT and CDR2 is SNEGSKA in the germline V gene (reference sequence). Trimming at V came to 3 bases and at J to 2 bases, leaving 9 bases not matched to a gene. CDR3 region: CSARRDRGDWGNQPQHF. The CDR3 DNA is TGCAGTGCTAGGCGGGACAGGGGGGATTGGGGCAATCAGCCCCAGCATTTT.

V usage is TRBV18 and J usage is TRBJ1-2; TRBD1 might be the D (5 bases). CDR3 size: 16 residues. Between the trimmed V and J ends, which lost 5 bases and 3 bases, there was a span of 19 bases. The germline V gene has CDR1 KGHSH and CDR2 LQKENI. CDR3 bases: TGTGCCAGCTCAGCTTTAGGCGGGGCCAGGGACTATGGCTACACCTTC. This gives the protein CASSALGGARDYGYTF.

This clonotype was recorded a few times. V and J are TRBV9 and TRBJ1-2; D unclear. Germline V gene data show CDR1 as SGDLS and CDR2 as YYNGEE. The V gene lost 7 bases and the J gene lost 2 bases, with 6 bases spanning the gap. The CDR3 contains 11 residues. Written as DNA, the CDR3 is TGTGCCAGCCGGATGAACTATGGCTACACCTTC. Amino acid sequence: CASRMNYGYTF.

The chain carries TRBV15 and TRBJ2-5; D unclear. V lost 1 base and J lost 2, with 8 bases in between. Germline CDR1 reads LNHNV; CDR2 reads YYDKDF (reference sequence). The CDR3 covers 14 residues. CDR3 loop: CATSRVGVQETQYF. The DNA of the CDR3 is TGTGCCACCAGCAGAGTTGGGGTTCAAGAGACCCAGTACTTC.

This clonotype was found a few times. V gene TRBV20-1 combines with J gene TRBJ2-6; no firm D call. Germline V gives CDR1 DFQATT, CDR2 SNEGSKA (reference sequence). The CDR3 totals 15 residues. V was clipped by 0 bases and J by 2 bases, with 8 bases between them. Written as DNA, the CDR3 is TGCAGTGCTAGAGAAAGGGTCACTGGGGCCAACGTCCTGACTTTC. Protein: CSARERVTGANVLTF.

This clonotype has a handful of counts. The chain carries TRBV18 and TRBJ1-1; tentatively, D is TRBD1 (6 bases). This CDR3 region has 17 residues. The germline V and J ends were trimmed by 1 base and 1 base, with 16 bases remaining between them. Per germline, CDR1 KGHSH and CDR2 LQKENI. This CDR3 reads CASSPLPTGNPNTEAFF. In DNA, the CDR3 is TGTGCCAGCTCACCACTCCCGACAGGCAATCCGAACACTGAAGCTTTCTTT. Supplemented by reference TRBV18 and TRBJ1-1, the full variable domain reads NAGVMQNPRHLVRRRGQEARLRCSPMKGHSHVYWYRQLPEEGLKFMVYLQKENIIDESGMPKERFSAEFPKEGPSILRIQQVVRGDSAAYFCASSPLPTGNPNTEAFFGQGTRLTVV.

This clonotype was counted ten times or more. The chain employs TRBV6-2 or TRBV6-3 and TRBJ1-1; D not resolved. The germline V and J ends were trimmed by 2 bases and 2 bases, with 3 bases remaining between them. CDR3 length: 12 residues. In germline, CDR1 is MNHEY, CDR2 SVGEGT. As DNA, the CDR3 is TGTGCCAGCAGTTACAGAAACACTGAAGCTTTCTTT. This encodes CASSYRNTEAFF.

J is TRBJ2-7 and V is TRBV13; 9 bases map to TRBD1. The germline V gene has CDR1 PRHDT and CDR2 FYEKMQ (reference sequence). V was pared by 5 bases and J by 2 bases, with 7 bases of the junction left unmatched. CDR3 length: 15 residues. CDR3 sequence: CASSGRDRATYEQYF. The DNA for the CDR3 is TGTGCCAGCAGCGGGAGGGACAGGGCGACCTACGAGCAGTACTTC. Filled out from reference TRBV13 and TRBJ2-7, the complete variable domain reads AAGVIQSPRHLIKEKRETATLKCYPIPRHDTVYWYQQGPGQDPQFLISFYEKMQSDKGSIPDRFSAQQFSDYHSELNMSSLELGDSALYFCASSGRDRATYEQYFGPGTRLTVT.

This chain joins TRBV5-1 and TRBJ2-3; 10 bases are shared with TRBD1. Germline-derived CDR1 and CDR2 are SGHRS and YFSETQ. After removal of 4 bases from V and 2 bases from J, the junction contained 4 bases not matched to a gene. CDR3 length: 15 residues. The CDR3 DNA reads TGCGCCAGCAGCCTGACAGGGGGCAACACAGATACGCAGTATTTT. It translates to CASSLTGGNTDTQYF.

This clonotype was detected many times. The gene calls are TRBV5-1 and TRBJ2-5; 8 bases align to TRBD1. The V gene end was trimmed by 2 bases and the J gene end by 2 bases; junction bases not matched to a gene: 2. CDR3 length equals 14 residues. The germline CDR1 and CDR2 sequences are SGHRS and YFSETQ. The CDR3 nucleotides are TGCGCCAGCAGCTTCAGACAGGGGCAAGAGACCCAGTACTTC. Encoded protein: CASSFRQGQETQYF.

This chain links TRBV29-1 with TRBJ2-4; no clear D gene. Trimming removed 4 bases at V and 7 bases at J, with 8 bases between. Germline CDR1 is SQVTM and CDR2 is ANQGSEA. This CDR3 has 11 amino acids. The CDR3 region has the DNA TGCAGCGTTGGTGGCCTGAACATTCAGTACTTC. This sequence encodes CSVGGLNIQYF. Filled out from reference TRBV29-1 and TRBJ2-4, the complete variable domain reads SAVISQKPSRDICQRGTSLTIQCQVDSQVTMMFWYRQQPGQSLTLIATANQGSEATYESGFVIDKFPISRPNLTFSTLTVSNMSPEDSSIYLCSVGGLNIQYFGAGTRLSVL.

This clonotype was recorded at least ten times. V is TRBV28 and J is TRBJ1-1; D call uncertain. The CDR3 loop spans 11 amino acids. V lost 11 bases, J lost 1 base, and 8 bases lay in between. In germline, CDR1 is MDHEN, CDR2 SYDVKM. CDR3 DNA sequence: TGTGCCTCTTACTCGAACACTGAAGCTTTCTTT. Protein product: CASYSNTEAFF.

V is TRBV2 and J is TRBJ2-2; the D is unclear. V dropped 6 bases and J dropped 0 bases, with 11 bases sitting between them. Germline V gene lookup returns CDR1 SNHLY and CDR2 FYNNEI. The CDR3 totals 15 residues. The DNA of the CDR3 is TGTGCCAGCAGGGTGACACTCGCGAACACCGGGGAGCTGTTTTTT. It translates to CASRVTLANTGELFF.

The sample holds a few counts of this clonotype. This chain joins TRBV6-6 and TRBJ1-5; D gene uncertain. The CDR3 spans 15 residues. The germline CDR1 and CDR2 sequences are MNHNY and SVGAGI (reference sequence). Trimming shortened V by 2 bases and J by 0 bases, and 8 bases separated the two germline ends. Here the CDR3 DNA reads TGTGCCAGCAGTTACGACGGGGATAGCAATCAGCCCCAGCATTTT. Translated: CASSYDGDSNQPQHF.

The chain uses TRBV7-8 and TRBJ2-3; TRBD2 matches at 8 bases. The CDR3 consists of 14 residues. CDR1 SGHVS and CDR2 FQNEAQ come from the germline V gene. Trimming removed 4 bases from V and 2 bases from J; junction bases left unmatched: 2. CDR3: CASSSLAVTDTQYF. The CDR3 DNA is TGTGCCAGCAGCTCACTAGCGGTCACAGATACGCAGTATTTT.

CDR3 coding DNA: TGTGCCAGTAGTAACCGACGGACCGTCACCCAAGAGACCCAGTACTTC. Residues: CASSNRRTVTQETQYF. The chain employs TRBV19 and TRBJ2-5, with D unclear. The germline V gene has CDR1 LNHDA and CDR2 SQIVND (reference sequence). The ends were cut back, 4 bases at V and 1 base at J, with 16 bases in the middle. The CDR3 is made up of 16 amino acids. The whole variable domain, remainder taken from reference TRBV19 and TRBJ2-5, is DGGITQSPKYLFRKEGQNVTLSCEQNLNHDAMYWYRQDPGQGLRLIYYSQIVNDFQKGDIAEGYSVSREKKESFPLTVTSAQKNPTAFYLCASSNRRTVTQETQYFGPGTRLLVL.

This clonotype was found a few times. This chain uses TRBV11-2 with TRBJ2-2; D may be TRBD2 (5 bases). The ends were cut back, 2 bases at V and 5 bases at J, with 18 bases in the middle. The CDR3 covers 17 residues. Germline V CDR1 and CDR2: SGHAT, FQNNGV. CDR3 sequence: CASSLRIWAGGTGELFF. CDR3 in DNA: TGTGCCAGCAGCTTAAGGATTTGGGCAGGCGGGACCGGGGAGCTGTTTTTT. The whole variable domain, filled in from reference TRBV11-2 and TRBJ2-2, reads EAGVAQSPRYKIIEKRQSVAFWCNPISGHATLYWYQQILGQGPKLLIQFQNNGVVDDSQLPKDRFSAERLKGVDSTLKIQPAKLEDSAVYLCASSLRIWAGGTGELFFGEGSRLTVL.

The chain links TRBV12-5 to TRBJ1-2; unclear D gene. CDR1 and CDR2 from the germline V gene are LGHNT and FRNRAP. V lost 6 bases and J lost 0, with 14 bases in between. This CDR3 region has 15 residues. CDR3: CASGDDRRTNYGYTF. CDR3 nucleotide sequence: TGTGCTAGTGGCGACGACCGGAGGACTAACTATGGCTACACCTTC.

This clonotype appeared a few times. The CDR3 reads CASSFRGTGELFF. The CDR3 DNA reads as TGTGCCAGCAGTTTTCGGGGCACCGGGGAGCTGTTTTTT. The rearrangement joins TRBV12-3 or TRBV12-4 to TRBJ2-2; maybe TRBD2 (5 bases). The CDR3 consists of 13 residues. The V end lost 3 bases, the J end lost 4 bases, and 6 bases lay between the germline ends.